This record covers a single TCR beta chain. V was cut by 0 bases and J by 3 bases, with 8 bases left in between. This CDR3 spans 15 amino acids. The V gene's germline CDR1 is MGHRA and CDR2 YSYEKL. Source study methods: From reference gene primer amplification, estimates of nucleated cell counts were derived. The data were produced by immunoSEQ multiplex PCR, yet TCRdb's version contains in-frame clones alone and is incomplete. Clone size and the V and J calls come from that table; the DNA yielded D and trimming. The table includes roughly 73,000 clones, roughly 89% detected once. This specimen belongs to a study of blood T cell repertoires in COVID-19. Study as a whole: Donors in the United States, Italy and Spain gave samples during acute or convalescent COVID-19. T cells, B-cell-depleted T cells, or PBMCs provided the cDNA or gDNA that served as material.

This sequence was found in an elderly man with acute or convalescent COVID-19. The chain carries TRBV4-1 and TRBJ1-4; the D is unclear. The sequenced material came from peripheral blood. CDR3 residues: CASSQEAVSNEKLFF. The CDR3 DNA follows: TGCGCCAGCAGCCAAGAGGCGGTTTCTAATGAAAAACTGTTTTTT.